These 15 T cell receptor beta chains were sequenced from one sample in a study of blood T cell repertoires in COVID-19 (dated by TCRdb to the early 2020s). Libraries were prepared through the immunoSEQ multiplex PCR assay. The source is immuneACCESS, and TCRdb retained only in-frame sequences with V and J called. Part of the clones is not carried over; for the studies checked, unresolved V genes explain less than half of this, and the remainder is unexplained. Recorded for this sample are some 210,000 clones; more than 80% of them occurred a single time. The leading ten clones occupy around a tenth of the sample. What was sequenced was PBMCs or T cells enriched from blood (not recorded which). Receptors were obtained from a man in his forties or fifties who had recovered from COVID-19.

The chain combines TRBV18 with TRBJ1-2; D not resolved. V was pared by 3 bases and J by 4 bases, with 18 bases between. The CDR3 is made up of 16 amino acids. From germline, CDR1 is KGHSH and CDR2 LQKENI. The CDR3 bases are TGTGCCAGCTCACCGGCGTCGGCAGGCACTTTCTATGGCTACACCTTC. It translates to CASSPASAGTFYGYTF. Full variable domain (missing parts from reference TRBV18 and TRBJ1-2): NAGVMQNPRHLVRRRGQEARLRCSPMKGHSHVYWYRQLPEEGLKFMVYLQKENIIDESGMPKERFSAEFPKEGPSILRIQQVVRGDSAAYFCASSPASAGTFYGYTFGSGTRLTVV.

The chain combines TRBV6-6 with TRBJ2-7; D possibly corresponds to TRBD1 (6 bases). The germline V and J ends were trimmed by 2 bases and 2 bases, with 13 bases remaining between them. CDR3 length: 15 amino acids. Germline V gene data show CDR1 as MNHNY and CDR2 as SVGAGI (reference sequence). Here the CDR3 reads CASSYRTDGPYEQYF. The DNA of the CDR3 is TGTGCCAGCAGTTACCGGACAGACGGGCCCTACGAGCAGTACTTC.

The V and J genes are TRBV3-1 (or the pseudogene TRBV3-2) and TRBJ2-3; a possible D gene is TRBD2 (5 bases). This CDR3 has 15 residues. Deletions cut 0 bases from V and 1 base from J, with 8 bases between. Germline V gene lookup returns CDR1 LGHDT and CDR2 YNNKEL (reference sequence). CDR3 sequence (DNA): TGTGCCAGCAGCCAAGAAGGAGCGGGCACAGATACGCAGTATTTT. This codes for CASSQEGAGTDTQYF.

This rearrangement joins TRBV30 to TRBJ1-2, with a possible D match to TRBD1 (5 bases). From germline, CDR1 is GTSNPN and CDR2 SVGIG (reference sequence). The CDR3 spans 15 residues. V shed 3 bases and J shed 6 bases, with 20 bases lying between them. The CDR3 DNA reads as TGTGCCTGGAGCGGGGGAGGGGTCGAACATAATGGCTACACCTTC. This codes for CAWSGGGVEHNGYTF.

This sequence joins TRBV7-2 and TRBJ1-2; 9 nucleotides line up with TRBD1. This CDR3 has 16 residues. J was trimmed by 4 bases and V by 4 bases; bases with no gene match: 10. Germline-derived CDR1 and CDR2 are SGHTA and FQGNSA. CDR3 amino acids: CASSSGGTGNSYGYTF. The CDR3 nucleotides are TGTGCCAGCAGCTCCGGCGGGACAGGGAACTCCTATGGCTACACCTTC.

The chain joins TRBV12-5 to TRBJ1-5; TRBD1 agrees at 8 bases. Germline V gene lookup returns CDR1 LGHNT and CDR2 FRNRAP. The V and J ends lost 1 base and 4 bases, in that order; junction bases with no gene match: 6. CDR3 size: 16 residues. The DNA of the CDR3 is TGTGCTAGTGGTTTGGCCGGACAGGGCTGGAATCAGCCCCAGCATTTT. It is translated as CASGLAGQGWNQPQHF.

In this sample, this clone turned up a few times. The V gene is TRBV19, the J gene TRBJ1-5; TRBD1 agrees at 7 bases. V lost 5 bases and J lost 15; bases outside the gene matches: 10. This CDR3 is 12 amino acids long. Germline-derived CDR1 and CDR2 are LNHDA and SQIVND (reference sequence). This CDR3 is CASSLTGLRMHF. CDR3 bases: TGTGCCAGTAGTCTGACAGGGTTAAGGATGCATTTT.

The rearrangement uses TRBV5-1 and TRBJ1-5; D not resolved. The V gene's germline CDR1 is SGHRS and CDR2 YFSETQ. This CDR3 spans 15 amino acids. Trimming removed 8 bases from V and 3 bases from J, with 18 bases in between. CDR3 region: CASQSLPGNNQPQHF. The CDR3 DNA reads TGCGCCAGTCAAAGTTTACCGGGGAACAATCAGCCCCAGCATTTT.

The sample holds one count of this clone. The chain recombines TRBV18 with TRBJ2-7, with 9 bases fitting TRBD1. This CDR3 contains 14 residues. CDR1 and CDR2 (germline): KGHSH, LQKENI. V was clipped by 6 bases and J by 0 bases; unmatched bases: 3. In nucleotides, the CDR3 is TGTGCCAGCTCGGGACAGGGAACCTCCTACGAGCAGTACTTC. It encodes CASSGQGTSYEQYF.

The chain combines TRBV4-1 with TRBJ1-1; D is unclear. In germline, CDR1 is MGHRA, CDR2 YSYEKL. The CDR3 is made up of 16 amino acids. V was clipped by 1 base and J by 1 base, with 13 bases between them. The CDR3 DNA follows: TGCGCCAGCAGCCAAGTCCCGACTCGGCAGAACACTGAAGCTTTCTTT. Its protein product is CASSQVPTRQNTEAFF.

This chain links TRBV5-7 with TRBJ1-1, with D unresolved. TRBV5-7 falls under the ORF class, with uncertain function. The CDR3 is 16 residues long. V was pared by 1 base and J by 3 bases, with 16 bases between. For the CDR3, the DNA is TGTGCCAGCAGCTTGCCTGGAAACCAGCGTTACACTGAAGCTTTCTTT. The encoded protein is CASSLPGNQRYTEAFF.

This clone was detected once. The chain employs TRBV5-4 and TRBJ2-1; a possible D gene is TRBD2 (6 bases). V gave up 4 bases and J gave up 3 bases, with 26 bases separating them. The CDR3 spans 19 residues. Germline V lookup: CDR1 SGHNT, CDR2 YYREEE (reference sequence). CDR3 in DNA: TGTGCCAGCAGCCCTGGCGGCCAAACTAGCCGGAAATACTACAATGAGCAGTTCTTC. Amino acids: CASSPGGQTSRKYYNEQFF.

V gene TRBV5-1 combines with J gene TRBJ2-1, with TRBD2 identical over 11 bases. Trimming at V came to 4 bases and at J to 7 bases, leaving 13 bases not matched to a gene. The CDR3 sequence is 17 residues long. The germline V gene has CDR1 SGHRS and CDR2 YFSETQ. The CDR3 DNA sequence: TGCGCCAGCAGCGCCCTACTAGCGGGAGCCCAAGGTAATGAGCAGTTCTTC. This translates into CASSALLAGAQGNEQFF.

The chain links TRBV7-6 to TRBJ1-1, with TRBD1 as a possible D gene (6 bases). V lost 0 bases to trimming and J lost 1 base, with 21 bases between them. The germline gives CDR1 SGHVS, CDR2 FNYEAQ. There are 19 residues in the CDR3. CDR3 nucleotide sequence: TGTGCCAGCAGCTTAGCCGAGGGGCGGTTTGTACAGGGGAACACTGAAGCTTTCTTT. Protein sequence: CASSLAEGRFVQGNTEAFF.

This chain joins TRBV27 and TRBJ2-1; 10 positions match TRBD2. The CDR3 spans 17 residues. With V trimmed by 0 bases and J by 4 bases, 6 bases remained unmatched. Germline lookup yields CDR1 MNHEY and CDR2 SMNVEV (reference sequence). The CDR3 loop is CASSLSGAGGLYNEQFF. The DNA of the CDR3 is TGTGCCAGCAGTTTATCAGGAGCGGGGGGGCTGTACAATGAGCAGTTCTTC.